The present T cell receptor beta chain was sequenced within a study of blood T cell repertoires in COVID-19. Whole-study context: In each case, the material was cDNA or gDNA derived from T cells, B-cell-depleted T cells, or PBMCs.

CDR3 size: 14 residues. CDR1 and CDR2 from the germline V gene are MNHEY and SVGAGI. Deletions cut 5 bases from V and 7 bases from J, with 15 bases between. The assay was immunoSEQ multiplex PCR, and TCRdb's table has in-frame clones only and misses some. The table has roughly 230,000 clones, 90% seen once. The chain employs TRBV6-5 and TRBJ1-5, with D tentatively TRBD1 (5 bases). Sequenced sample: peripheral blood. This TCR came from a woman aged 55-69 years with COVID-19, enrolled during active disease. The CDR3 DNA follows: TGTGCCAGCAGTCCCCAGGGTTATGACCAGCCCCAGCATTTT. Its protein is CASSPQGYDQPQHF.